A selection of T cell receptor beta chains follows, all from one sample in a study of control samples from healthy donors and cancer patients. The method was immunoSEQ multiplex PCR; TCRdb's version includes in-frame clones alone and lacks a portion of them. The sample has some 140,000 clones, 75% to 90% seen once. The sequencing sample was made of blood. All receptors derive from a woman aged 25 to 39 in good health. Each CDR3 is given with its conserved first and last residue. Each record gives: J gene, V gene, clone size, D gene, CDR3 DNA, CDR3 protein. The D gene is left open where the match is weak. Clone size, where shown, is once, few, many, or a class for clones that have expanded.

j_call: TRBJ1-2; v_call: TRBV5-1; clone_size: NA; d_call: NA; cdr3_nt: TGCGCCAGCAGCCTATCCAGGGTAGCGGGCTATGGCTACACCTTC; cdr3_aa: CASSLSRVAGYGYTF
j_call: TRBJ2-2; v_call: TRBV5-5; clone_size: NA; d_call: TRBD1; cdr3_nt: TGTGCCAGCAGCTTTAGGGGGCTAGGCACCGGGGAGCTGTTTTTT; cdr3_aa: CASSFRGLGTGELFF
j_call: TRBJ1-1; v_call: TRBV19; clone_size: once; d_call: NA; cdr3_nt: TGTGCCAGTACCCCTCTGGGAGTGAACACTGAAGCTTTCTTT; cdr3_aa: CASTPLGVNTEAFF
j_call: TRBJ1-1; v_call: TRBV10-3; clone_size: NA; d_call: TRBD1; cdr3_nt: TGTGCCATCAGTGAGCGACAGGGTGCCTACGGAGAAGCTTTCTTT; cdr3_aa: CAISERQGAYGEAFF
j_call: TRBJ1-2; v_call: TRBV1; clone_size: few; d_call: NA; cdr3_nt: TGCACCACCCAGGGCTACACCTTC; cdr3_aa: CTTQGYTF
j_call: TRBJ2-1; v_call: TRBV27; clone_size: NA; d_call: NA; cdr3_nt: TGTGCCAGCAGTTATGACCTACCCCCCCCTGGGAATGAGCAGTTCTTC; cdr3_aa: CASSYDLPPPGNEQFF
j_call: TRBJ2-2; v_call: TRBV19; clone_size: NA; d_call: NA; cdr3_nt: TGTGCCAGTATAGAGCGAACGAACACCGGGGAGCTGTTTTTT; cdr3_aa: CASIERTNTGELFF
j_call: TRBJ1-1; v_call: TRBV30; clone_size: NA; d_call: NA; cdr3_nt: TGTGCCTGGAGTGCGGTAGATGAAGCTTTCTTT; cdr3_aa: CAWSAVDEAFF
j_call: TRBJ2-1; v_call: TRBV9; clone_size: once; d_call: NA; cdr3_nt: TGTGCCAGCAGCGTAGTTCCTTCTTACAATGAGCAGTTCTTC; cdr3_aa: CASSVVPSYNEQFF
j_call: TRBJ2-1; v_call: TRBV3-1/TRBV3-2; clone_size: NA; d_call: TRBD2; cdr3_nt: TGTGCCAGCAGCCAAGGGGGACTAGCTTACAATGAGCAGTTCTTC; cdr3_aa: CASSQGGLAYNEQFF
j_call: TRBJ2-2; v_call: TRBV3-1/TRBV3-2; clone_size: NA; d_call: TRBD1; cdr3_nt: TGTGCCAGCAGTCCCCCGGGACAGGGAAGCACCGGGGAGCTGTTTTTT; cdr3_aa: CASSPPGQGSTGELFF
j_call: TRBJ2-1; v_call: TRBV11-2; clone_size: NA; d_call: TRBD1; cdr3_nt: TGTGCCAGCAGCTTAAGACGACAGGGGGCGAATGAGCAGTTCTTC; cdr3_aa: CASSLRRQGANEQFF
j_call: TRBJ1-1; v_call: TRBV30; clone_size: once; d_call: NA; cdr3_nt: TGTGCCTGGACAGATCGCCCTGAAGCTTTCTTT; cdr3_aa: CAWTDRPEAFF
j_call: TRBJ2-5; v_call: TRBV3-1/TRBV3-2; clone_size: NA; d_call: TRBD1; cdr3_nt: TGTGCCAGCAGCCCGCCCGGACAGGGACAGACCCAGTACTTC; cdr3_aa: CASSPPGQGQTQYF